This TCR beta chain was recovered during a study of blood T cell repertoires in COVID-19. For the study at large: The study drew acute and convalescent COVID-19 samples from the United States, Italy and Spain. T cells, B-cell-depleted T cells, or PBMCs provided the cDNA or gDNA that served as material.

Under the authors' procedure: Reference gene primer amplification in the assay estimated nucleated cell counts. Sequenced by immunoSEQ multiplex PCR; TCRdb stores in-frame clones only, minus some. Clone size and V and J calls were adopted from that table, with D and trimming inferred from the DNA. The sample yields 150,000 to 160,000 clones, more than 85% seen once. This receptor was taken from a woman between 70 and 85 years old with acute or convalescent COVID-19. The specimen was peripheral blood.

CDR3 coding DNA: TGTGCCAGCAGCGTAGCAGGGGGCGGGCACAATGAGCAGTTCTTC. It yields the protein CASSVAGGGHNEQFF. The V call is TRBV9, the J call TRBJ2-1; 8 bases fit TRBD1. V gave up 0 bases and J gave up 5 bases; unmatched junction bases: 4. This CDR3 is built from 15 residues. The V gene's germline CDR1 is SGDLS and CDR2 YYNGEE.